This T cell receptor (beta chain) was obtained from a study of T cell responses to AZD1222 COVID-19 vaccine. On this clone itself: Its antigen remains unidentified.

Whether given at about 4 or about 12 weeks, second doses were pooled. Data came from immunoSEQ multiplex PCR; TCRdb stores just in-frame clones and leaves some out. The table lists about 75,000 clones, 80% to 90% of them singletons. The CDR3 is made up of 14 amino acids. Unmatched junction bases numbered 2, after V lost 4 bases and J lost 2 bases. Germline values: CDR1 SGHRS, CDR2 YFSETQ. Findings of the study overall: The reported proportion of spike-specific TCRs targeting unmutated variant regions was nearly half.

The receptor was isolated from an adult who received the AZD1222 COVID-19 vaccine. The source was peripheral blood, collected 28 days after the second AZD1222 dose. The chain carries TRBV5-1 and TRBJ1-1; 10 bases match TRBD1. This chain's CDR3 is CASSRTGGNTEAFF. The CDR3 region has the DNA TGCGCCAGCAGCCGGACAGGGGGAAACACTGAAGCTTTCTTT.